Below are 21 T cell receptor beta chains sequenced from a single sample in a study of T cell repertoires in cytomegalovirus infection. MiXCR was run by TCRdb on the reads, yielding one entry per CDR3 protein. The table includes around 300,000 distinct CDR3 sequences, about 25% detected once. Sequencing was performed on PBMCs. Source of these receptors: a human donor in good health (CMV status not recorded). Some clones in this sample may be carry-over from other donors' samples.

This clonotype was seen only a few times. CDR3 DNA: TGTGCCATCAGGAACACCGGGGAGCTGTTTTTT. It is translated as CAIRNTGELFF. The rearrangement joins TRBV10-3 to TRBJ2-2, with D hard to call. Between the trimmed V and J ends, which lost 6 bases and 1 base, there was a span of 0 bases. Germline loops: CDR1 ENHRY, CDR2 SYGVKD. The CDR3 length is 11 residues.

The V gene is TRBV7-3, the J gene TRBJ2-3; a possible D gene is TRBD2 (6 bases). Trimming removed 4 bases from V and 3 bases from J, with 11 bases in between. Germline V gene data show CDR1 as SGHTA and CDR2 as FQGTGA. The CDR3 is made up of 14 amino acids. The CDR3 spells CASSSGLITDTQYF. The CDR3 DNA sequence: TGTGCCAGCAGCTCGGGACTGATAACAGATACGCAGTATTTT.

The sample holds a few counts of this clonotype. The chain uses TRBV5-6 and TRBJ2-1; 11 bases align to TRBD2. J lost 1 base, V lost 5 bases, and 17 bases had no gene match. The CDR3 is 20 amino acids. Germline values: CDR1 SGHDT, CDR2 YYEEEE. CDR3 sequence (DNA): TGTGCCAGCAGTACCCGGTGGCTAGCGGGAGGAGGGCGGTCCTACAATGAGCAGTTCTTC. Protein: CASSTRWLAGGGRSYNEQFF.

The chain couples TRBV20-1 to TRBJ1-2, with D perhaps TRBD1 (6 bases). V was cut by 0 bases and J by 2 bases, with 10 bases left in between. Germline loops: CDR1 DFQATT, CDR2 SNEGSKA (reference sequence). The CDR3 length is 14 residues. The CDR3 loop is CSARDPRGNYGYTF. Written as DNA, the CDR3 is TGCAGTGCTAGAGATCCGAGGGGGAACTATGGCTACACCTTC.

This clonotype showed up just a few times. The genes are TRBV5-1 and TRBJ1-1; 9 nucleotides match TRBD1. The length of the CDR3 is 15 residues. V was pared by 0 bases and J by 4 bases, with 4 bases of the junction left unmatched. Germline V gene data show CDR1 as SGHRS and CDR2 as YFSETQ. CDR3 protein: CASSLVDRGGTEAFF. CDR3 coding DNA: TGCGCCAGCAGCTTGGTTGACAGGGGGGGCACTGAAGCTTTCTTT.

The rearrangement uses TRBV20-1 and TRBJ2-5, with TRBD2 identical over 9 bases. CDR1 and CDR2 from the germline V gene are DFQATT and SNEGSKA (reference sequence). With V trimmed by 0 bases and J by 3 bases, 8 bases remained unmatched. CDR3 length: 16 amino acids. CDR3 nucleotides: TGCAGTGCTAGAGATCCCCGACTAGCGGATAAAGAGACCCAGTACTTC. It encodes CSARDPRLADKETQYF.

The chain employs TRBV12-3 or TRBV12-4 and TRBJ2-3; 12 bases agree with TRBD2. This CDR3 has 16 residues. J lost 1 base, V lost 5 bases, and 4 bases had no gene match. In DNA, the CDR3 is TGTGCCAGCAGTAATCGACTAGCGGGGGGCACAGATACGCAGTATTTT. This sequence encodes CASSNRLAGGTDTQYF.

The chain has TRBV7-2 and TRBJ2-6; D not certain. Per the germline V gene, CDR1 is SGHTA and CDR2 is FQGNSA. The CDR3 has 14 amino acids. V lost 7 bases and J lost 0, with 7 bases in between. The chain's CDR3 is CASTPSSGANVLTF. The CDR3 DNA sequence: TGTGCCAGCACCCCGAGCTCTGGGGCCAACGTCCTGACTTTC. Drawing the rest from reference TRBV7-2 and TRBJ2-6, the complete variable domain is GAGVSQSPSNKVTEKGKDVELRCDPISGHTALYWYRQSLGQGLEFLIYFQGNSAPDKSGLPSDRFSAERTGGSVSTLTIQRTQQEDSAVYLCASTPSSGANVLTFGAGSRLTVL.

The rearrangement joins TRBV12-3 or TRBV12-4 to TRBJ1-2; D is uncertain. The length of the CDR3 is 13 residues. Trimming removed 4 bases at V and 6 bases at J, with 12 bases between. In DNA form, the CDR3 reads TGTGCCAGCAGTTACGAGGGAGGAAATGGCTACACCTTC. Protein sequence: CASSYEGGNGYTF.

The chain carries TRBV23-1 and TRBJ1-5; the match to TRBD1 covers 10 bases. TRBV23-1 is annotated as an ORF whose role is uncertain. This CDR3 is 17 amino acids long. The junction had 5 bases not matched to a gene; V was cut back by 2 bases and J by 1 base. The CDR3 DNA reads as TGCGCCAGCAGTCAAACTAGACAGGGGGCAAGCAATCAGCCCCAGCATTTT. It yields the protein CASSQTRQGASNQPQHF.

This clonotype came up many times. The chain joins TRBV7-9 to TRBJ1-1; D may be TRBD1 (5 bases). V gave up 10 bases and J gave up 7 bases, with 19 bases separating them. The CDR3 covers 13 residues. Germline V gene sequence: CDR1 SEHNR, CDR2 FQNEAQ (reference sequence). The CDR3 spells CATNQDGGVEAFF. CDR3 DNA: TGTGCCACGAACCAGGACGGGGGAGTTGAAGCTTTCTTT.

This chain links TRBV3-1 with TRBJ1-1; D remains unclear. CDR3 size: 14 residues. Germline CDR1 is LGHDT and CDR2 is YNNKEL (reference sequence). Between the trimmed V and J ends, which lost 3 bases and 1 base, there was a span of 9 bases. This CDR3 reads CASSHMVRNTEAFF. The CDR3 nucleotides are TGTGCCAGCAGCCACATGGTGCGGAACACTGAAGCTTTCTTT.

The sample holds many counts of this clonotype. The rearrangement joins TRBV7-2 to TRBJ2-7; the match to TRBD1 covers 8 bases. Per germline, CDR1 SGHTA and CDR2 FQGNSA. Losses at the gene ends were 6 bases for V and 2 bases for J; bases not matched to a gene: 9. This CDR3 is 15 amino acids long. The CDR3 sequence is CASSRLGQGPYEQYF. DNA of the CDR3: TGTGCCAGCAGTCGACTTGGACAGGGCCCCTACGAGCAGTACTTC.

This clonotype was detected a few times. This chain joins TRBV10-3 and TRBJ1-4; 7 bases are a match to TRBD1. Germline V CDR1 and CDR2: ENHRY, SYGVKD. The CDR3 totals 14 residues. Losses at the gene ends were 6 bases for V and 4 bases for J; bases not matched to a gene: 5. CDR3 bases: TGTGCCATCAGCGCAGGGGGGTTTAATGAAAAACTGTTTTTT. This codes for CAISAGGFNEKLFF.

This clonotype was recorded many times. CDR3 loop: CASSFMMAEGPSGANVLTF. Here the CDR3 DNA reads TGTGCCAGCAGTTTTATGATGGCAGAGGGTCCCTCTGGGGCCAACGTCCTGACTTTC. This chain links TRBV12-3 or TRBV12-4 with TRBJ2-6, with D perhaps matching TRBD2 (5 bases). The CDR3 has 19 amino acids. The V gene lost 3 bases and the J gene lost 0 bases, with 18 bases spanning the gap.

This clonotype was detected only a few times. V usage is TRBV7-9 and J usage is TRBJ2-5; possibly TRBD1 for D (6 bases). CDR1 is SEHNR and CDR2 is FQNEAQ in the germline V gene (reference sequence). Trimming pared 2 bases from V and 4 bases from J, leaving 11 bases between. This CDR3 spans 14 amino acids. The CDR3 DNA reads TGTGCCAGCAGCTTAATCAGAGGGGGAGAGACCCAGTACTTC. Translating it yields CASSLIRGGETQYF.

There are a few counts of this clonotype. The chain has TRBV15 and TRBJ2-3, with D possibly TRBD2 on 6 matching bases. Trimming took off 1 base at V and 4 bases at J, with 15 bases between the two ends. This CDR3 has 16 residues. In germline, CDR1 is LNHNV, CDR2 YYDKDF (reference sequence). The CDR3 nucleotides are TGTGCCACCAGCAGAGGGGGAGGCATGGGGTCAGATACGCAGTATTTT. Translation: CATSRGGGMGSDTQYF. The whole variable domain, filled in from reference TRBV15 and TRBJ2-3, reads DAMVIQNPRYQVTQFGKPVTLSCSQTLNHNVMYWYQQKSSQAPKLLFHYYDKDFNNEADTPDNFQSRRPNTSFCFLDIRSPGLGDTAMYLCATSRGGGMGSDTQYFGPGTRLTVL.

This clonotype was recorded a few times. The J gene is TRBJ2-7, the V gene TRBV7-2; a possible D gene is TRBD1 (6 bases). This CDR3 contains 12 residues. Germline CDR1 reads SGHTA; CDR2 reads FQGNSA. V lost 10 bases and J 0 bases, leaving 10 bases between the germline ends. CDR3 protein: CATQGSSYEQYF. The CDR3 nucleotides are TGTGCCACTCAGGGGAGCTCCTACGAGCAGTACTTC.

The chain employs TRBV6-2 or TRBV6-3 and TRBJ1-5; D possibly corresponds to TRBD1 (5 bases). V was pared by 0 bases and J by 7 bases, with 13 bases between. The V gene's germline CDR1 is MNHEY and CDR2 SVGEGT. CDR3 size: 15 residues. CDR3 coding DNA: TGTGCCAGCAGTTACTCGCTAAGGGGCCGCCAGCCCCAGCATTTT. Protein: CASSYSLRGRQPQHF.

This clonotype was seen ten or more times. This chain uses TRBV11-2 with TRBJ1-6; D is possibly TRBD1 (5 bases). V was shortened by 5 bases and J by 7 bases, with 24 bases between the two germline ends. Looked up from germline, CDR1 is SGHAT and CDR2 is FQNNGV. The CDR3 has 18 amino acids. The DNA for the CDR3 is TGTGCCAGCAGCATGCGCAGGGCCGCCGGAGCCTCGAATTCACCCCTCCACTTT. Its translation is CASSMRRAAGASNSPLHF.

This clonotype appeared many times. V gene TRBV11-2 combines with J gene TRBJ1-1; D remains unclear. V lost 5 bases and J lost 0, with 7 bases in between. The length of the CDR3 is 13 residues. Per germline, CDR1 SGHAT and CDR2 FQNNGV. CDR3 residues: CASSVTVNTEAFF. CDR3 in DNA: TGTGCCAGCAGCGTAACAGTGAACACTGAAGCTTTCTTT. Drawing the rest from reference TRBV11-2 and TRBJ1-1, the complete variable domain is EAGVAQSPRYKIIEKRQSVAFWCNPISGHATLYWYQQILGQGPKLLIQFQNNGVVDDSQLPKDRFSAERLKGVDSTLKIQPAKLEDSAVYLCASSVTVNTEAFFGQGTRLTVV.